These 9 T cell receptor beta chains share one sample of origin, sequenced in a study of siplizumab effects on memory and regulatory T cells (dated by TCRdb to between 2018 and 2020). The method was the immunoSEQ multiplex PCR assay. TCRdb retrieved this table from immuneACCESS and kept in-frame rearrangements only. Not all clones are present; in checked studies, unresolved V genes account for under half, and no reason is known for the remainder. This sample comprises around 100,000 clones, more than 85% of them detected only once. The ten largest clones capture 0.14% to 0.15% of the sample. The material sequenced was CD4+ T cells sorted from blood. These receptors originate from a human donor in good health.

V and J are TRBV5-1 and TRBJ2-3; 7 bases map to TRBD2. The CDR3 length is 14 residues. Germline assignment: CDR1 SGHRS and CDR2 YFSETQ. V was pared by 2 bases and J by 2 bases, with 2 bases of the junction left unmatched. This CDR3 is CASSLSGATDTQYF. The CDR3 DNA is TGCGCCAGCAGCTTAAGCGGGGCCACAGATACGCAGTATTTT.

The chain combines TRBV7-9 with TRBJ2-7, with D hard to call. V lost 5 bases and J 1 base, leaving 6 bases between the germline ends. The CDR3 loop spans 12 amino acids. Germline V gene sequence: CDR1 SEHNR, CDR2 FQNEAQ (reference sequence). The CDR3 DNA reads as TGTGCCAGCAGCGTTAGTTCCTACGAGCAGTACTTC. It encodes CASSVSSYEQYF.

V and J are TRBV5-1 and TRBJ2-3, with 10 bases lining up with TRBD1. The CDR3 loop spans 15 amino acids. Germline trimming cut 4 bases from V and 0 bases from J; bases unmatched to any gene: 2. Germline values: CDR1 SGHRS, CDR2 YFSETQ. The chain's CDR3 is CASSQGQGSTDTQYF. Here the CDR3 DNA reads TGCGCCAGCAGCCAGGGACAGGGGAGCACAGATACGCAGTATTTT.

This clone was observed a single time. V gene TRBV6-6 combines with J gene TRBJ1-2; 9 bases fit TRBD1. V was clipped by 6 bases and J by 4 bases; unmatched bases: 9. The CDR3 covers 15 residues. Germline V CDR1 and CDR2: MNHNY, SVGAGI (reference sequence). CDR3 in DNA: TGTGCCAGCAGCTTGCCGGGACAGGGCAGCTATGGCTACACCTTC. This sequence encodes CASSLPGQGSYGYTF.

The V gene is TRBV25-1, the J gene TRBJ2-7; weak D call: TRBD1 (5 bases). The CDR3 sequence is 13 residues long. Between the trimmed V and J ends, which lost 11 bases and 5 bases, there was a span of 19 bases. Germline V CDR1 and CDR2: MGHDK, SYGVNS. Here the CDR3 reads CASAFGAWNEQYF. In nucleotides, the CDR3 is TGTGCCTCTGCCTTTGGGGCATGGAACGAGCAGTACTTC.

The gene calls are TRBV30 and TRBJ2-1, with TRBD1 matching over 8 bases. The CDR3 runs 14 residues. Germline V CDR1 and CDR2: GTSNPN, SVGIG (reference sequence). The V gene end was trimmed by 3 bases and the J gene end by 4 bases; junction bases not matched to a gene: 5. CDR3 loop: CAWRSQGAYNEQFF. The DNA of the CDR3 is TGTGCCTGGAGAAGCCAGGGGGCGTACAATGAGCAGTTCTTC.

This chain's CDR3 is CASSQVLESSGNTIYF. CDR3 DNA sequence: TGCGCCAGCAGCCAAGTGCTTGAGAGCTCTGGAAACACCATATATTTT. The V and J genes are TRBV4-3 and TRBJ1-3; the D is unclear. Germline V gives CDR1 LGHNA, CDR2 YSLEER. The CDR3 consists of 16 residues. V was cut by 1 base and J by 0 bases, with 10 bases left in between.

The J gene is TRBJ1-1, the V gene TRBV9, with a tentative D call TRBD1 (6 bases). Trimming took off 3 bases at V and 10 bases at J, with 13 bases between the two ends. Per the germline V gene, CDR1 is SGDLS and CDR2 is YYNGEE. This CDR3 spans 12 amino acids. The CDR3 protein is CASSATGNRAFF. In nucleotides, the CDR3 is TGTGCCAGCAGCGCTACAGGGAATCGAGCTTTCTTT.

V and J are TRBV18 and TRBJ2-3, with 7 bases lining up with TRBD1. V shed 1 base, J shed 5 bases, and the junction held 3 bases outside the gene matches. This CDR3 is built from 14 residues. Germline V gene lookup returns CDR1 KGHSH and CDR2 LQKENI. The CDR3 here is CASSPQGAGDTQYF. CDR3 nucleotide sequence: TGTGCCAGCTCACCACAGGGGGCGGGAGATACGCAGTATTTT.